These T cell receptor beta chains were read from a single sample in a study of blood T cell repertoires in COVID-19. Clones were sequenced by immunoSEQ multiplex PCR, and TCRdb holds only the in-frame ones, with some missing. The sample lists 150,000 to 200,000 clones, 65% to 85% seen once, with 7.5% in the top ten. Material: PBMCs or T cells enriched from blood (not recorded which). Receptor source: a man in his forties who had recovered from COVID-19. Both conserved end residues are part of each CDR3. The order of the fields is V gene, D gene, clone size, CDR3 length, CDR3 protein. D genes are given only for firm matches. Clone sizes are given selectively: once, few, many, or a class where the clone is expanded.

TRBV4-2 | - | many | 18 | CASSHPWVVREGNQPQHF
TRBV5-8 | - | - | 15 | CASSLGQRSLRPQHF
TRBV6-6 | - | - | 12 | CASSLWRDTQYF
TRBV6-4 | - | - | 16 | CASSPGLGPSTDTQYF
TRBV6-4 | - | - | 15 | CASSETGFGQRGYTF
TRBV7-9 | - | few | 13 | CASSRQPNQPQHF
TRBV15 | TRBD1 | - | 15 | CATSREQGAIYGYTF
TRBV18 | TRBD1 | - | 17 | CASSPSRDRAGNTEAFF
TRBV20-1 | - | - | 14 | CSASYLGASYEQYF
TRBV4-1 | - | - | 14 | CASSQGTRLYEQYF
TRBV28 | - | - | 13 | CASTEGHLYEQYF
TRBV5-1 | - | - | 14 | CASSHGEANYGYTF
TRBV18 | TRBD1 | - | 16 | CASSPPGTGPNTEAFF
TRBV6-4 | TRBD1 | - | 15 | CASSSSDRGTGELFF
TRBV7-9 | - | - | 15 | CASTLASGLATEAFF
TRBV28 | TRBD2 | - | 15 | CASSLAAGGSYEQYF
TRBV6-5 | TRBD1 | - | 13 | CASRGQAGNTIYF
TRBV7-2 | - | few | 12 | CASSATGDTIYF
TRBV7-2 | TRBD1 | many | 14 | CASTAGQGAKGYTF
TRBV27 | - | - | 12 | CASRGAGYEQYF
TRBV25-1 | - | - | 12 | CASSEFTGPQHF
TRBV27 | TRBD1 | few | 14 | CASSPTGGLGGYTF
TRBV29-1 | TRBD1 | few | 13 | CSIEGQGYTEAFF
TRBV5-6 | - | once | 15 | CASSSPTGPFRGYTF
TRBV5-1 | TRBD1 | - | 14 | CASSSSGGTETQYF
TRBV4-2 | - | - | 16 | CASSQESGGRIHGYTF
TRBV7-9 | - | - | 15 | CASTPRRGRGETQYF
TRBV28 | TRBD2 | - | 13 | CASRKGLAETQYF